This T cell receptor beta chain was captured by sequencing in a study of blood T cell repertoires in COVID-19 (dated by TCRdb to the early 2020s). With regard to the full study: Samples from collaborators originated in the United States, Italy and Spain and spanned both the acute and convalescent phases of COVID-19. The material from the prospective study consisted of cDNA or gDNA derived from T cells, B-cell-depleted T cells, or PBMCs. Deeply sampled blood TCRbeta repertoires from subjects exposed to, actively infected with, or recovered from COVID-19 were included in the dataset. Where HLA class I and class II types were available, the types were taken from metadata supplied by the sample provider, not from assay-based typing. A de-identified subject ID, COVID-19 status, age in years and sex were almost always included in the sample metadata. The repertoires were made available in a free public database intended to serve as a resource for research on the immune response to SARS-CoV-2. Samples came from the ongoing ImmuneRACE study (first 160 participants) plus 1,254 subjects from 6 global collaborators. What the study reported, not specific to this receptor: How much clinical and demographic metadata was included differed by source and by participant, and the metadata was provided uncurated.

TCRbeta CDR3 regions were amplified from genomic DNA using the immunoSEQ Assay, a bias-controlled multiplex PCR. The paper's data handling went like this. The number of nucleated cells in each sample was estimated from the amplification of reference gene primers within the assay. Sequence reads were collapsed and filtered to measure the absolute abundance of every unique TCRbeta CDR3 rearrangement. For each sample, productive Simpson clonality was calculated as the square root of Simpson's diversity index over productive rearrangements. The clones in this table, taken by TCRdb from immuneACCESS, are in-frame only. Not every clone is retained; where verified, under half of the shortfall comes from an unresolved V gene, and the cause of the rest is unknown. For V, J and clone size, that table is used; D and trimming come from the DNA. The sample includes about 66,000 clones, with approximately 80% observed a single time. Jointly, the top ten make up more than 6.5% of the sample.

The collaborating institutions used their own protocols to collect whole blood in K2EDTA tubes. For TCRbeta analysis, collaborator samples were shipped as frozen whole blood, as isolated PBMCs, or as DNA extracted from either sample type. Note on this clone: The target of this receptor is not known. No base quality values were provided; no much bigger clone lies one nucleotide off.

Trimming leaves V shorter by 5 bases and J shorter by 4 bases, with the junction holding 10 bases beyond the gene matches. CDR1 SGHAT and CDR2 FQNNGV were looked up in the germline V gene. Reading from cysteine to phenylalanine, the CDR3 counts 15 amino acids. Kept here is only the CDR3 DNA, which spans 45 bases and is read in frame from base 1. The source material was peripheral blood. This TCR derives from a man aged 55 to 70 with acute or convalescent COVID-19. The rearranged chain carries TRBV11-2 and TRBJ1-1; TRBD1 fits 7 bases in the junction. The DNA is as follows: TGTGCCAGCAGCCATTATCAGGGGGTTGGCACTGAAGCTTTCTTT. Its product reads: CASSHYQGVGTEAFF.